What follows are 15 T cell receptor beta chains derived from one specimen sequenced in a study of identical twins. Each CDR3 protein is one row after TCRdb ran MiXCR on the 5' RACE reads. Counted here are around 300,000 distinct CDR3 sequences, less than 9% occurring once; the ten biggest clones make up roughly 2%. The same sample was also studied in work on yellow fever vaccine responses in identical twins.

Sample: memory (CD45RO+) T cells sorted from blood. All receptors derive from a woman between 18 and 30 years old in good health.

This CDR3 is CASSPPAGPRDTQYF. The CDR3 nucleotides are TGTGCCAGCAGCCCCCCCGCGGGGCCCCGGGATACGCAGTATTTT. V gene TRBV5-5 combines with J gene TRBJ2-3, with D maybe TRBD2 (6 bases). Germline loops: CDR1 SGHKS, CDR2 YYEKEE (reference sequence). Trimming shortened V by 4 bases and J by 6 bases, and 18 bases separated the two germline ends. The CDR3 spans 15 residues.

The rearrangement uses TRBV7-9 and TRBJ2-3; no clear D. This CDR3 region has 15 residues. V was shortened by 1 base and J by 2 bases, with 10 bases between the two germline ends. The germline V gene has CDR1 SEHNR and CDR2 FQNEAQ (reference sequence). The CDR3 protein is CASSLEGSPTDTQYF. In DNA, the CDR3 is TGTGCCAGCAGCTTAGAAGGGTCCCCCACAGATACGCAGTATTTT. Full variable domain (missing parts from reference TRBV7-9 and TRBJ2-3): DTGVSQNPRHKITKRGQNVTFRCDPISEHNRLYWYRQTLGQGPEFLTYFQNEAQLEKSRLLSDRFSAERPKGSFSTLEIQRTEQGDSAMYLCASSLEGSPTDTQYFGPGTRLTVL.

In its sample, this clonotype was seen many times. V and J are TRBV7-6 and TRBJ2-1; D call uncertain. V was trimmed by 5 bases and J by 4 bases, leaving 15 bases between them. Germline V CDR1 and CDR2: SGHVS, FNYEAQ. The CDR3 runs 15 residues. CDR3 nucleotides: TGTGCCAGCAGCCATGGCGTCGGCCTATACAATGAGCAGTTCTTC. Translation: CASSHGVGLYNEQFF.

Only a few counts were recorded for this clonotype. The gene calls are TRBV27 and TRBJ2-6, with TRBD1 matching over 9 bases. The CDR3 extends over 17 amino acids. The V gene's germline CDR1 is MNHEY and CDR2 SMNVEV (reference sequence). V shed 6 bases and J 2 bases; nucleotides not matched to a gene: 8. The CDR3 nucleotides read TGTGCCAGCAGGTCGGGACAGGGTCGTCCTGGGGCCAACGTCCTGACTTTC. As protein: CASRSGQGRPGANVLTF.

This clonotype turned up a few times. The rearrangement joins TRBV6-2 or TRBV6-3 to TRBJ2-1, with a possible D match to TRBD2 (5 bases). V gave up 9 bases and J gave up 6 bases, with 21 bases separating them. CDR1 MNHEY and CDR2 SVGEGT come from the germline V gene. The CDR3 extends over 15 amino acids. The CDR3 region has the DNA TGTGCCAGTTCGGACTCCAGCGGCCCCACCAATGAGCAGTTCTTC. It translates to CASSDSSGPTNEQFF.

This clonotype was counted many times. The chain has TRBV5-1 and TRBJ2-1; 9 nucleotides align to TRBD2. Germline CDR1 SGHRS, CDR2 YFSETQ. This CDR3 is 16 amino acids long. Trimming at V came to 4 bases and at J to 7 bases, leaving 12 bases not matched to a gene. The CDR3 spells CASSPKAGLALNEQFF. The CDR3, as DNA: TGCGCCAGCAGCCCTAAAGCGGGACTAGCTTTGAATGAGCAGTTCTTC.

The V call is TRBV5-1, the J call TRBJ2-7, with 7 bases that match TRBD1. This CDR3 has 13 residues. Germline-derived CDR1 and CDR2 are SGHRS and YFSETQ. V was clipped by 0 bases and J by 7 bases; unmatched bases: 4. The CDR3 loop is CASSLVQGTEQYV. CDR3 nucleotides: TGCGCCAGCAGCTTGGTACAGGGGACGGAGCAGTACGTC.

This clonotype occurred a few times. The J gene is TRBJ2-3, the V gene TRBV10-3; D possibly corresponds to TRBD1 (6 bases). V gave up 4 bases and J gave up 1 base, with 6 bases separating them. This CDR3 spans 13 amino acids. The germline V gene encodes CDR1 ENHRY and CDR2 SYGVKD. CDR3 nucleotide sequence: TGTGCCATCAGTGGACAGGGCACAGATACGCAGTATTTT. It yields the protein CAISGQGTDTQYF.

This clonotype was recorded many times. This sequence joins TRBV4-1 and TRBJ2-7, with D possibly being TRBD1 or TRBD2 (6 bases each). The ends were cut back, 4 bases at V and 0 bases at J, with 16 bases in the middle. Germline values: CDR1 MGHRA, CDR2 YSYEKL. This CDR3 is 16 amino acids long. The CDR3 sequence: CASSRGAGSFSYEQYF. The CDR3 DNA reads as TGCGCCAGCAGCCGGGGGGCAGGGTCTTTCTCCTACGAGCAGTACTTC.

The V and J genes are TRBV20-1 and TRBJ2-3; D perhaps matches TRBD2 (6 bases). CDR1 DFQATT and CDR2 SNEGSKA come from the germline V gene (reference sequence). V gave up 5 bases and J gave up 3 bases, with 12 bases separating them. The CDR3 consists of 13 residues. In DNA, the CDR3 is TGCAGTGCTCAACGGGGGAGAACAGATACGCAGTATTTT. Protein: CSAQRGRTDTQYF.

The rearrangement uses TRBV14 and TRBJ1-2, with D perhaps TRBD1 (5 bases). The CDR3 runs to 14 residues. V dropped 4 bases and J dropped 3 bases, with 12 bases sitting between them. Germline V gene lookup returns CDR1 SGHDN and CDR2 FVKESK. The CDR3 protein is CASSLQTADYGYTF. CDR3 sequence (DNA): TGTGCCAGCAGCCTTCAGACAGCGGACTATGGCTACACCTTC.

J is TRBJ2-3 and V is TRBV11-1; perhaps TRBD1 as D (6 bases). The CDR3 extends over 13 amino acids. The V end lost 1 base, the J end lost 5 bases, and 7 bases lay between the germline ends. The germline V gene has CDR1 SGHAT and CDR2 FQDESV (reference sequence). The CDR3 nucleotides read TGTGCCAGCAGCTTAGTAGGGGGAGATACGCAGTATTTT. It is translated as CASSLVGGDTQYF.

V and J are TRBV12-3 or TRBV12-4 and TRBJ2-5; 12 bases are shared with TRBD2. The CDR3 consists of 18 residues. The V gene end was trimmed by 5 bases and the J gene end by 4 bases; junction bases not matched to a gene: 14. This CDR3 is CASSITLAGGPYGETQYF. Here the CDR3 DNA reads TGTGCCAGCAGTATAACCCTAGCGGGAGGGCCGTACGGAGAGACCCAGTACTTC.

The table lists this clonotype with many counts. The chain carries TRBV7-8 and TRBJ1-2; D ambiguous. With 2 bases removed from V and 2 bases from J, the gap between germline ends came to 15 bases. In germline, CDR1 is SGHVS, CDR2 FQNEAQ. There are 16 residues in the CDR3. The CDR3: CASSLREADGNYGYTF. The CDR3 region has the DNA TGTGCCAGCAGCTTACGAGAGGCAGACGGCAACTATGGCTACACCTTC.

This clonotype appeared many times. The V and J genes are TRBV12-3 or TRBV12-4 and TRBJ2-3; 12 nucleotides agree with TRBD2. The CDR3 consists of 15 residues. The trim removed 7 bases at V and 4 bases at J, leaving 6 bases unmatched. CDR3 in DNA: TGTGCCAGCACACCGACTAGCGGGGGTGCAGATACGCAGTATTTT. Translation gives CASTPTSGGADTQYF.